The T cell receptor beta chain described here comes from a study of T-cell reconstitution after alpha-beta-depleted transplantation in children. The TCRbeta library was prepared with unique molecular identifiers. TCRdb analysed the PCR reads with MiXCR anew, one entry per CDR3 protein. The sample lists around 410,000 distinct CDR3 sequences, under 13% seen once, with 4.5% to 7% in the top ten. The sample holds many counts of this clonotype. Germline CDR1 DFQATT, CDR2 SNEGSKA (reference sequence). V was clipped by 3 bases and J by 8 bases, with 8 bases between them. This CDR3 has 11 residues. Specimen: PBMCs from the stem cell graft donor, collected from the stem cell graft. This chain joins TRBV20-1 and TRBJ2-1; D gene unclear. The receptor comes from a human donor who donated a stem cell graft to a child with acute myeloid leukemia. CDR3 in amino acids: CSASFHDEQFF. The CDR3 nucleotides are TGCAGTGCTAGTTTTCATGATGAGCAGTTCTTC.